This T cell receptor beta chain was observed in a study of blood T cell repertoires in COVID-19. CDR3 length equals 16 residues. The V gene's germline CDR1 is SGDLS and CDR2 YYNGEE. Trimming took off 0 bases at V and 1 base at J, with 13 bases between the two ends. In the authors' methods: Reference gene primer amplification yielded estimated nucleated cell counts. Assay used: immunoSEQ multiplex PCR; TCRdb lists only in-frame clones, some missing. V and J calls and clone size are as listed in that table; D and trimming were resolved from the DNA. The sample consists of approximately 65,000 clones, 65% to 80% of them appearing once.

This chain connects TRBV9 to TRBJ1-1, with D maybe TRBD1 (5 bases). The clonotype was recovered from a woman aged 80 or over with active or convalescent COVID-19. What was sequenced was peripheral blood. CDR3: CASSVGSQVENTEAFF. CDR3 in DNA: TGTGCCAGCAGCGTAGGGTCACAGGTCGAGAACACTGAAGCTTTCTTT.